Presented here are 8 T cell receptor beta chains from one specimen sequenced in a study of T cells in women clearing cervical HPV infection. Profiled with immunoSEQ multiplex PCR; TCRdb holds only in-frame clones, not every one. Its table records about 46,000 clones. The sequenced sample was blood buffy coat. The receptors originated from a woman aged 18-70 years with a cervical HPV16 infection that either progressed to CIN3+ or cleared (not recorded which).

Details on this clone: The read terminates 3 residues before the CDR3 end, so the remaining end is supplied by the germline J gene. The chain recombines TRBV19 with TRBJ2-1; 13 bases align to TRBD2. CDR3 length equals 19 residues. CDR1 and CDR2 from the germline V gene are LNHDA and SQIVND (reference sequence). Losses at the gene ends were 5 bases for V and 0 bases for J; bases not matched to a gene: 10. CDR3 region: CASSPGLAGSSYSYNEQFF. The sequenced part of the CDR3 DNA is TGTGCCAGTAGTCCGGGACTAGCGGGATCATCTTACTCCTACAATGAG.

Comment on this clone: The CDR3 is cut off 3 residues early in the read; its end comes from the germline J gene. The chain links TRBV11-2 to TRBJ2-1; 8 bases match TRBD1. CDR1 is SGHAT, CDR2 FQNNGV, per germline. This CDR3 has 15 residues. The trim removed 8 bases at V and 2 bases at J, leaving 8 bases unmatched. The CDR3 loop is CASLQGAGAYNEQFF. The DNA read from the CDR3 is TGTGCCAGCCTTCAGGGGGCAGGGGCCTACAATGAG.

As for this clone: The observed sequence ends 3 residues before the CDR3 terminus, with the missing tail filled in from the germline J gene. V is TRBV7-2 and J is TRBJ1-4; no reliable D call. This CDR3 region has 13 residues. The germline V gene encodes CDR1 SGHTA and CDR2 FQGNSA. CDR3: CASSPPFSSPLFF. The sequenced part of the CDR3 DNA is TGTGCCAGCAGCCCACCTTTCAGTTCACCA. Using reference TRBV7-2 and TRBJ1-4 for the parts outside the CDR3, the full variable domain is GAGVSQSPSNKVTEKGKDVELRCDPISGHTALYWYRQSLGQGLEFLIYFQGNSAPDKSGLPSDRFSAERTGGSVSTLTIQRTQQEDSAVYLCASSPPFSSPLFFGSGTQLSVL.

Worth noting for this clone: The sequence runs out 3 residues before the end of the CDR3; the remainder is reconstructed from the germline J gene. The chain carries TRBV30 and TRBJ2-1, with 8 bases that match TRBD2. Trimming removed 4 bases from V and 9 bases from J; junction bases left unmatched: 5. CDR1 is GTSNPN, CDR2 SVGIG, per germline (reference sequence). The CDR3 runs 12 residues. The CDR3 spells CAWTGGGSEQFF. Incomplete CDR3 DNA: TGTGCCTGGACGGGCGGGGGGTCTGAG.

For this clone: The CDR3 extends 3 residues past the end of the read, so its final part is completed from the germline J gene. The rearrangement joins TRBV7-3 to TRBJ2-1; 9 bases are a match to TRBD2. The CDR3 runs to 14 residues. Per the germline V gene, CDR1 is SGHTA and CDR2 is FQGTGA. The V gene end was trimmed by 5 bases and the J gene end by 8 bases; junction bases not matched to a gene: 7. The sequenced part of the CDR3 DNA is TGTGCCAGCAGCCTGGGACTAGCCAAGGATGAG. It codes for CASSLGLAKDE. The whole CDR3 reads CASSLGLAKDEQFF.

Comment on this clone: The CDR3 end lies 3 residues beyond the end of the read and is filled in from the germline J gene. This chain joins TRBV7-6 and TRBJ1-1; 7 positions match TRBD1. The germline V gene has CDR1 SGHVS and CDR2 FNYEAQ. J gave up 3 bases and V 7 bases, and 5 bases lay outside the gene matches. CDR3 length equals 13 residues. CDR3 DNA (partial): TGTGCCAGCAAGACAGGGTTAGACACTGAA. It specifies CASKTGLDTE. Given in full, the CDR3 is CASKTGLDTEAFF.

The DNA read from the CDR3 is TGCAGTGCTAAGGATGAAAAA. Amino acids: CSAKDEK. In full, the CDR3 is CSAKDEKLFF. This sequence joins TRBV20-1 and TRBJ1-4; D uncertain. With the read ending 3 residues before the CDR3 end, the germline J gene is used to fill in that end. The CDR3 is 10 amino acids. Per germline, CDR1 DFQATT and CDR2 SNEGSKA (reference sequence). Trimming took 4 bases from V and 6 from J, leaving 3 bases between them.

In regard to this clone: The read is 3 residues too short to cover the CDR3 end, so that end is filled in from the germline J gene. The chain has TRBV18 and TRBJ1-1; perhaps TRBD1 as D (5 bases). In germline, CDR1 is KGHSH, CDR2 LQKENI. Trimming took off 5 bases at V and 3 bases at J, with 10 bases between the two ends. The CDR3 loop spans 13 amino acids. The CDR3 DNA, read in part, is TGTGCCAGCTCAAATTTAGGGGACACTGAA. Translated, it gives CASSNLGDTE. The whole CDR3 sequence is CASSNLGDTEAFF.